These 26 T cell receptor beta chains originate from one sample sequenced in a study of T-cell reconstitution after alpha-beta-depleted transplantation in children listed by TCRdb under 2016. Libraries were built with PCR. The sequencing machine was an Illumina HiSeq 2500. To normalize quantification of the TCRbeta repertoire, the TCR libraries were built with molecular barcoding that relied on unique molecular identifiers. The raw public reads went through TCRdb reprocessing: fastp at Q25, MiXCR clone calling, in-frame beta chains kept. For every CDR3 protein sequence, its rows merge into one entry that carries the most common genes and DNA. This sample comprises 600,000 to 700,000 distinct CDR3 sequences, roughly 15% of them detected only once. 0.8% to 1.1% of the sample lies in the top ten. Sequencing was performed on PBMCs from the stem cell graft donor, taken from the stem cell graft. The source of these receptors is a human donor who donated a stem cell graft to a child with acute myeloid leukemia.

This clonotype was detected only once. A junction boundary mismatches the germline segment, possibly from a read error. This chain uses TRBV20-1 with TRBJ2-5; possibly TRBD2 for D (7 bases). Germline lookup yields CDR1 DFQATT and CDR2 SNEGSKA (reference sequence). CDR3 size: 16 residues. CDR3 in DNA: TGCTGTGCTCCGAAAGGGGGGGGGGCACCCCAAGAGACCCAGTACTTC. It is translated as CCAPKGGGAPQETQYF.

The chain links TRBV15 to TRBJ1-1, with TRBD1 matching over 8 bases. Per germline, CDR1 LNHNV and CDR2 YYDKDF (reference sequence). This CDR3 comprises 15 residues. Germline trimming cut 2 bases from V and 0 bases from J; bases unmatched to any gene: 2. In DNA form, the CDR3 reads TGTGCCACCAGCAGAAGGACAGGGATGAACACTGAAGCTTTCTTT. Amino acids: CATSRRTGMNTEAFF.

This clonotype was seen ten or more times. J is TRBJ1-1 and V is TRBV20-1; D remains unclear. V gave up 3 bases and J gave up 1 base, with 12 bases separating them. There are 14 residues in the CDR3. Germline V gene data show CDR1 as DFQATT and CDR2 as SNEGSKA (reference sequence). CDR3 coding DNA: TGCAGTGCTAGGCTGGGAAGCTCGAACACTGAAGCTTTCTTT. It codes for CSARLGSSNTEAFF.

This clonotype was seen a few times. The V gene is TRBV7-9, the J gene TRBJ1-1; D gene unclear. CDR1 is SEHNR and CDR2 is FQNEAQ in the germline V gene (reference sequence). This CDR3 spans 15 amino acids. The germline V and J ends were trimmed by 1 base and 3 bases, with 12 bases remaining between them. The CDR3 bases are TGTGCCAGCAGCTTAGTGGGGAGTGGGCACACTGAAGCTTTCTTT. Residues: CASSLVGSGHTEAFF.

This clonotype has a handful of counts. CDR3 sequence reads: CAWMVGDGYTF. The CDR3 DNA reads as TGTGCCTGGATGGTAGGGGACGGCTACACCTTC. The chain couples TRBV30 to TRBJ1-2, with D possibly being TRBD1 (5 bases). The CDR3 loop spans 11 amino acids. Germline V gene lookup returns CDR1 GTSNPN and CDR2 SVGIG (reference sequence). V was shortened by 4 bases and J by 8 bases, with 11 bases between the two germline ends.

The sample holds many counts of this clonotype. Written as DNA, the CDR3 is TGTGCCAGCAGTCCGGACGGAGACTATGGCTACACCTTC. Amino acid sequence: CASSPDGDYGYTF. The V and J genes are TRBV6-6 and TRBJ1-2; no firm D call. Trimming took 5 bases from V and 3 from J, leaving 10 bases between them. This CDR3 has 13 residues. Germline V gene data show CDR1 as MNHNY and CDR2 as SVGAGI (reference sequence).

V is TRBV11-2 and J is TRBJ2-3; D is unclear. V was pared by 5 bases and J by 0 bases, with 15 bases between. Germline V lookup: CDR1 SGHAT, CDR2 FQNNGV. This CDR3 is 16 amino acids long. In DNA form, the CDR3 reads TGTGCCAGCAGCCCACACCTGGAAACTAGCACAGATACGCAGTATTTT. It yields the protein CASSPHLETSTDTQYF.

J is TRBJ1-1 and V is TRBV7-2; perhaps TRBD1 as D (6 bases). This CDR3 has 16 amino acids. V was clipped by 5 bases and J by 0 bases, with 16 bases between them. Germline V gives CDR1 SGHTA, CDR2 FQGNSA. The DNA for the CDR3 is TGTGCCAGCAGCCTGGGGGGGGCGCGGATGAACACTGAAGCTTTCTTT. It is translated as CASSLGGARMNTEAFF.

This clonotype showed up many times. The J gene is TRBJ2-5, the V gene TRBV29-1; 9 nucleotides line up with TRBD1. The CDR3 totals 14 residues. V dropped 0 bases and J dropped 5; count of bases not matched to a gene: 4. Per germline, CDR1 SQVTM and CDR2 ANQGSEA. Here the CDR3 DNA reads TGCAGCGTTGAAGATCCGGACAGGGGTGAGACCCAGTACTTC. Translated: CSVEDPDRGETQYF.

The sample holds many counts of this clonotype. The V call is TRBV4-3, the J call TRBJ2-7; unclear D gene. Germline V gene data show CDR1 as LGHNA and CDR2 as YSLEER. This CDR3 has 15 amino acids. V lost 0 bases, J lost 0 bases, and 9 bases lay in between. CDR3 protein: CASSQDRAVSYEQYF. For the CDR3, the DNA is TGCGCCAGCAGCCAAGATAGGGCGGTCTCCTACGAGCAGTACTTC.

This clonotype was picked up a small number of times. The gene calls are TRBV7-3 and TRBJ1-2, with 9 bases lining up with TRBD1. Germline V gene sequence: CDR1 SGHTA, CDR2 FQGTGA. V lost 4 bases and J lost 7; bases outside the gene matches: 10. The CDR3 runs 15 residues. The CDR3 DNA sequence: TGTGCCAGCAGCTCCCGGGACAGGGACGTTCGTGGCTACACCTTC. It specifies CASSSRDRDVRGYTF.

This clonotype came up many times. The genes are TRBV18 and TRBJ2-1; D is perhaps TRBD1 (6 bases). The length of the CDR3 is 15 residues. Trimming left V 1 base short and J 9 bases short, with 16 bases between. The V gene's germline CDR1 is KGHSH and CDR2 LQKENI. The CDR3 sequence: CASSPRQGTGREQFF. For the CDR3, the DNA is TGTGCCAGCTCACCACGCCAGGGGACGGGGCGTGAGCAGTTCTTC.

This clonotype was detected only once. The chain has TRBV6-1 and TRBJ1-1, with TRBD1 matching 7 bases. Losses at the gene ends were 7 bases for V and 5 bases for J; bases not matched to a gene: 13. Germline V lookup: CDR1 MNHNS, CDR2 SASEGT. This CDR3 spans 15 amino acids. Written as DNA, the CDR3 is TGTGCCAGCACTCCGCTACAGGGGAGAGGAACTGAAGCTTTCTTT. It specifies CASTPLQGRGTEAFF.

This clonotype was counted between two and nine times. This chain links TRBV18 with TRBJ1-2; weak D call: TRBD1 (5 bases). In germline, CDR1 is KGHSH, CDR2 LQKENI. This CDR3 spans 15 amino acids. V lost 0 bases to trimming and J lost 4 bases, with 12 bases between them. The CDR3 is CASSPPRRAPYGYTF. The CDR3 nucleotides read TGTGCCAGCTCACCACCGCGCAGGGCCCCCTATGGCTACACCTTC.

This clonotype has a count of ten or more. V gene TRBV29-1 combines with J gene TRBJ2-7; 7 bases align to TRBD1. This CDR3 spans 13 amino acids. The V and J ends lost 7 bases and 3 bases, in that order; junction bases with no gene match: 9. Germline V gene lookup returns CDR1 SQVTM and CDR2 ANQGSEA. DNA for the CDR3: TGCAGCGCGTCAGGGGGAGTCGGCTACGAGCAGTACTTC. Protein product: CSASGGVGYEQYF.

This clonotype was found many times. The chain is built from TRBV5-1 and TRBJ2-7; 7 bases are shared with TRBD1. The ends lost 3 bases at V and 1 base at J; junction bases unmatched: 7. CDR3 length equals 15 residues. From germline, CDR1 is SGHRS and CDR2 YFSETQ. The CDR3 loop is CASSSTGQPSYEQYF. The CDR3 bases are TGCGCCAGCAGCTCGACGGGACAGCCTTCCTACGAGCAGTACTTC.

This clonotype was counted many times. The chain is built from TRBV6-5 and TRBJ1-4; 7 bases line up with TRBD1. The ends lost 2 bases at V and 10 bases at J; junction bases unmatched: 7. Germline CDR1 reads MNHEY; CDR2 reads SVGAGI. There are 14 residues in the CDR3. The CDR3 DNA reads as TGTGCCAGCAGTTACACTGGGACAGAAGTAAAACTGTTTTTT. Residues: CASSYTGTEVKLFF.

In its sample, this clonotype was seen a few times. This sequence joins TRBV29-1 and TRBJ1-4; TRBD1 matches at 8 bases. The trim removed 5 bases at V and 8 bases at J, leaving 7 bases unmatched. Germline V CDR1 and CDR2: SQVTM, ANQGSEA. CDR3 length: 13 amino acids. As DNA, the CDR3 is TGCAGCGTTTCGCCGGGACAGGCGGAAAAACTGTTTTTT. Protein product: CSVSPGQAEKLFF.

Ten or more counts support this clonotype. V is TRBV20-1 and J is TRBJ1-2; D is undetermined. V lost 6 bases and J lost 0, with 11 bases in between. The CDR3 runs to 13 residues. Germline assignment: CDR1 DFQATT and CDR2 SNEGSKA (reference sequence). The CDR3 DNA reads TGCAGTGCCCTAATTCCCACTAACTATGGCTACACCTTC. It translates to CSALIPTNYGYTF.

This clonotype has more than one count but fewer than ten. The rearrangement links TRBV6-2 or TRBV6-3 to TRBJ1-5; unclear D gene. Germline V gene lookup returns CDR1 MNHEY and CDR2 SVGEGT. V was shortened by 1 base and J by 0 bases, with 10 bases between the two germline ends. The CDR3 sequence is 16 residues long. The CDR3 loop reads CASSYFPWDSNQPQHF. In DNA form, the CDR3 reads TGTGCCAGCAGTTACTTCCCATGGGATAGCAATCAGCCCCAGCATTTT.

This chain joins TRBV7-2 and TRBJ2-7; D is possibly TRBD2 (6 bases). Trimming removed 5 bases at V and 3 bases at J, with 14 bases between. The V gene's germline CDR1 is SGHTA and CDR2 FQGNSA. This CDR3 spans 14 amino acids. CDR3 bases: TGTGCCAGCAGCCCAGCGGGCCGAGGCTACGAGCAGTACGTC. This gives the protein CASSPAGRGYEQYV.

This clonotype was seen repeatedly, ten times or more. The chain uses TRBV29-1 and TRBJ1-1; no clear D. The V gene lost 0 bases and the J gene lost 8 bases, with 1 base spanning the gap. CDR1 and CDR2 from the germline V gene are SQVTM and ANQGSEA. CDR3 length: 9 residues. CDR3 DNA: TGCAGCGTTGAAGACGAAGCTTTCTTT. It translates to CSVEDEAFF.

This clonotype came up many times. One end of the junction is discordant with germline, which a read error may explain. CDR3 in DNA: TGTGCCAGCAGCTTGACGGGGGACACTGAAGCTTTCTTT. Translation: CASSLTGDTEAFF. The rearrangement joins TRBV5-1 to TRBJ1-1, with D possibly being TRBD1 (5 bases). Germline CDR1 is SGHRS and CDR2 is YFSETQ. The CDR3 covers 13 residues.

The gene calls are TRBV7-2 and TRBJ2-3, with TRBD2 identical over 9 bases. This CDR3 has 17 amino acids. V gave up 1 base and J gave up 2 bases; unmatched junction bases: 7. CDR1 and CDR2 from the germline V gene are SGHTA and FQGNSA. CDR3 region: CASSLVGAGGPTDTQYF. The CDR3 DNA reads as TGTGCCAGCAGCTTAGTTGGCGCGGGGGGGCCCACAGATACGCAGTATTTT.

This clonotype has at least ten counts. The V call is TRBV20-1, the J call TRBJ2-5, with D perhaps assigned TRBD1 or TRBD2 (5 bases each). With 0 bases removed from V and 2 bases from J, the gap between germline ends came to 7 bases. Germline CDR1 is DFQATT and CDR2 is SNEGSKA (reference sequence). The CDR3 extends over 13 amino acids. For the CDR3, the DNA is TGCAGTGCTAGAGATTGGGGGCAAGAGACCCAGTACTTC. It encodes CSARDWGQETQYF.

This clonotype was found a few times. The CDR3 nucleotides are TGTGCCAGCAGCCAGCTCCGGGACAGGGATGGCTCTAACTATGGCTACACCTTC. Protein product: CASSQLRDRDGSNYGYTF. The chain couples TRBV4-2 to TRBJ1-2; the match to TRBD1 covers 9 bases. The V gene end was trimmed by 3 bases and the J gene end by 0 bases; junction bases not matched to a gene: 11. CDR1 LGHNA and CDR2 YNFKEQ come from the germline V gene. The CDR3 length is 18 residues.